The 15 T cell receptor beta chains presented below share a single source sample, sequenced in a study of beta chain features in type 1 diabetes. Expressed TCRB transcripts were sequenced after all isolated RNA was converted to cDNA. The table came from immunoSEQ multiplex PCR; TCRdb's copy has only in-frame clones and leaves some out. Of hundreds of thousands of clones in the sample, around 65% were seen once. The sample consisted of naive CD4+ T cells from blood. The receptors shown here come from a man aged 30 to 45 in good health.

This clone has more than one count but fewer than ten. The CDR3 DNA sequence: TGTGCCAGCAGCTTAGTGGGCGGGGCGAGCTCCTACAATGAGCAGTTCTTC. Translation: CASSLVGGASSYNEQFF. This sequence joins TRBV7-9 and TRBJ2-1; tentatively, D is TRBD2 (6 bases). Looked up from germline, CDR1 is SEHNR and CDR2 is FQNEAQ (reference sequence). Trimming took off 1 base at V and 0 bases at J, with 13 bases between the two ends. This CDR3 is 17 amino acids long.

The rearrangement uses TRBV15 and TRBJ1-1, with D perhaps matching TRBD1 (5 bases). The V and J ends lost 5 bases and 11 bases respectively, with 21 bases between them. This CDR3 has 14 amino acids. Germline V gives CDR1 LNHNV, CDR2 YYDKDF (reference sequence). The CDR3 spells CATSPASLLGEAFF. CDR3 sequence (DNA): TGTGCCACCAGCCCTGCCAGTTTATTGGGGGAGGCTTTCTTT. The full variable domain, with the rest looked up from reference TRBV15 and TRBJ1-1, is DAMVIQNPRYQVTQFGKPVTLSCSQTLNHNVMYWYQQKSSQAPKLLFHYYDKDFNNEADTPDNFQSRRPNTSFCFLDIRSPGLGDTAMYLCATSPASLLGEAFFGQGTRLTVV.

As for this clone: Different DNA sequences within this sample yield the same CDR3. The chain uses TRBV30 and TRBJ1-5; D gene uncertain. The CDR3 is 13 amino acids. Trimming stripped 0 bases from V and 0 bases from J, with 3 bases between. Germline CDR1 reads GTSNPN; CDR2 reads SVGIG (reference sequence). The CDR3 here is CAWSVGSNQPQHF. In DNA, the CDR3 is TGTGCCTGGAGTGTTGGTAGCAATCAGCCCCAGCATTTT.

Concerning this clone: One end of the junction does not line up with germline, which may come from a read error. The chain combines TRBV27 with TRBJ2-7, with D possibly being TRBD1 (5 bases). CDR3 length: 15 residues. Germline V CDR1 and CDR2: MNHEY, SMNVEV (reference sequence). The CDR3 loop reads CASSISYQGPFEQYF. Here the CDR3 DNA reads TGTGCCAGCAGTATATCCTACCAGGGTCCCTTCGAGCAGTACTTC.

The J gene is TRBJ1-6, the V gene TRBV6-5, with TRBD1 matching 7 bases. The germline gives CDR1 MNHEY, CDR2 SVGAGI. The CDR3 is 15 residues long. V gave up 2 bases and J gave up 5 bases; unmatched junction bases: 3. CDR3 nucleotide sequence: TGTGCCAGCAGTTACGGGGGACAGAATAATTCACCCCTCCACTTT. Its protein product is CASSYGGQNNSPLHF.

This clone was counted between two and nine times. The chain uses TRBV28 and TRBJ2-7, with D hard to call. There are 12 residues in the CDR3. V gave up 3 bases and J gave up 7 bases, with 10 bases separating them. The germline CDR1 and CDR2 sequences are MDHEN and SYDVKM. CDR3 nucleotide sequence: TGTGCCAGCAGTTTTCTGGCCGCTGAGCAGTACTTC. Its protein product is CASSFLAAEQYF.

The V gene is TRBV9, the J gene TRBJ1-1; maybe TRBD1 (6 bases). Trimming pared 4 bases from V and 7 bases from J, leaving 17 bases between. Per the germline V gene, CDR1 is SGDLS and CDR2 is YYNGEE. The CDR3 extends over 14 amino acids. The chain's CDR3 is CASSFLSGAGEAFF. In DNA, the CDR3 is TGTGCCAGCAGCTTCCTCTCGGGGGCTGGTGAAGCTTTCTTT.

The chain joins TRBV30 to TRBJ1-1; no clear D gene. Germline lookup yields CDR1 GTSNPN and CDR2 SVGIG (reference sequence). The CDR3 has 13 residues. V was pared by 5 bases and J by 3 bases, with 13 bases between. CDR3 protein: CAWGSRVDTEAFF. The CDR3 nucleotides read TGTGCCTGGGGAAGTCGGGTGGACACTGAAGCTTTCTTT.

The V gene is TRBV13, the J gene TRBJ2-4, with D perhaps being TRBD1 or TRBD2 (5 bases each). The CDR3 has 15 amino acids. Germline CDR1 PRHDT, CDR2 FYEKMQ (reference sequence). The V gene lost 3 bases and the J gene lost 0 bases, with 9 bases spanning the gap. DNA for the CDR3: TGTGCCAGCAGCTTCCGGGACCTAGCCAAAAACATTCAGTACTTC. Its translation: CASSFRDLAKNIQYF.

The CDR3: CASSQAGGAGLAKNIQYF. The CDR3 DNA sequence: TGCGCCAGCAGCCAAGCCGGAGGGGCGGGACTAGCCAAAAACATTCAGTACTTC. The chain uses TRBV4-3 and TRBJ2-4; D is possibly TRBD2 (6 bases). V was pared by 1 base and J by 0 bases, with 16 bases between. The length of the CDR3 is 18 residues. Germline lookup yields CDR1 LGHNA and CDR2 YSLEER.

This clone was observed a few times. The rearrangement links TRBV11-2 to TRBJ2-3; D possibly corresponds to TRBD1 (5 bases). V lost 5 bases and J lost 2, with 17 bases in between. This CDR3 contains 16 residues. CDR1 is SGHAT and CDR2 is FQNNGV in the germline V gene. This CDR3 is CASSLYKGPDTDTQYF. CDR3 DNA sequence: TGTGCCAGCAGCCTATATAAGGGGCCCGACACAGATACGCAGTATTTT. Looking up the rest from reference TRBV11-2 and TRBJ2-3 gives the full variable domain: EAGVAQSPRYKIIEKRQSVAFWCNPISGHATLYWYQQILGQGPKLLIQFQNNGVVDDSQLPKDRFSAERLKGVDSTLKIQPAKLEDSAVYLCASSLYKGPDTDTQYFGPGTRLTVL.

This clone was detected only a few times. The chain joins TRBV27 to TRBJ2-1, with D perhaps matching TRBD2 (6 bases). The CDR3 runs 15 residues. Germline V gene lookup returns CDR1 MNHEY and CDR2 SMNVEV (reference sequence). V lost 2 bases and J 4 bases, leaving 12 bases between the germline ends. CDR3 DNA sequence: TGTGCCAGCAGTTTAGATGGGGGGTTTTACAATGAGCAGTTCTTC. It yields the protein CASSLDGGFYNEQFF.

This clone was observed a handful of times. The CDR3 loop is CASSQTGTGGYEQFF. The CDR3 DNA follows: TGTGCCAGCAGTCAAACCGGGACAGGGGGCTATGAGCAGTTCTTC. The rearrangement links TRBV6-5 to TRBJ2-1, with 12 bases aligning to TRBD1. After removal of 5 bases from V and 8 bases from J, the junction contained 7 bases not matched to a gene. CDR1 is MNHEY, CDR2 SVGAGI, per germline. The CDR3 has 15 residues.

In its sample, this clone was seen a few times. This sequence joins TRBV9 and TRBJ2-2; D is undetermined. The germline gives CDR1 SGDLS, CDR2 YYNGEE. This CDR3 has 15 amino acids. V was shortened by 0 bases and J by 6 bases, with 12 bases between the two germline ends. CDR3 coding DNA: TGTGCCAGCAGCGTAGAACTACCTCGGGCCGGGGAGCTGTTTTTT. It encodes CASSVELPRAGELFF.

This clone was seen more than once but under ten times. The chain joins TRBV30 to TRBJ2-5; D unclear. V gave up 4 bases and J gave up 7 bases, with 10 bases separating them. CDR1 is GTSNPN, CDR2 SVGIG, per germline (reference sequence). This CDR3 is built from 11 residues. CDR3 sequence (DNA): TGTGCCTGGACTACTGTCGGGACCCAGTACTTC. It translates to CAWTTVGTQYF.